This T cell receptor (beta chain) emerged from a study of PD-1 blockade in classical Hodgkin lymphoma. Overall study: Intravenous infusions of nivolumab 3 mg/kg reached patients every 2 weeks.

A few counts support this clone. Its antigen is unknown. Study conclusions and caveats: Newly diagnosed patients had baseline TCR diversity that was reportedly lower than that of healthy donors. Baseline diversity resembling that of newly diagnosed patients was seen in complete responders.

The CDR3 runs 11 residues. From germline, CDR1 is MNHNS and CDR2 SASEGT. The V and J ends lost 2 bases and 7 bases respectively, with 5 bases between them. Regarding time point: cycle 4 day 1 (C4D1), after six to seven weeks of nivolumab. Every patient was affected by relapse after autologous stem cell transplantation, while exposure to brentuximab vedotin was not uniform. Isolation of CD4+ T cells from thawed PBMCs was performed by magnetic negative selection. Patients had relapsed/refractory classical Hodgkin lymphoma with complete response, partial response or progressive disease as best response. Only in-frame clones appear in the TCRdb table, and some are missing; sequencing was by immunoSEQ multiplex PCR. Counted here are 20,000 to 25,000 clones, approximately 68% occurring once; the ten biggest clones make up around 1.2%.

The receptor comes from a human donor with classical Hodgkin lymphoma. The J gene is TRBJ1-2, the V gene TRBV6-1; D perhaps matches TRBD1 (5 bases). This specimen consisted of CD4+ T cells from blood, obtained before the fourth cycle of nivolumab. CDR3 loop: CASSERGGYTF. The CDR3 DNA follows: TGTGCCAGCAGTGAAAGGGGTGGCTACACCTTC.